The 18 T cell receptor beta chains below were found in one sample sequenced in a study of T-cell memory formation after mild COVID-19. TCRdb reprocessed the 5' RACE reads via MiXCR and lists one record per CDR3 protein. The table lists a few hundred thousand distinct CDR3 sequences, 20% to 25% of them singletons. Sequenced input: PBMCs or a T cell subset sorted from them (not recorded which). These receptors all come from an adult woman who had mild COVID-19 (a few samples of this study predate the infection). Cell type and time point are not known.

This clonotype was seen more than once but under ten times. This chain connects TRBV7-9 to TRBJ1-1; D not certain. From germline, CDR1 is SEHNR and CDR2 FQNEAQ (reference sequence). Trimming shortened V by 5 bases and J by 4 bases, and 11 bases separated the two germline ends. CDR3 length: 13 amino acids. The CDR3 DNA reads as TGTGCCAGCAGCGGCAGAGAGCTCACTGAAGCTTTCTTT. This gives the protein CASSGRELTEAFF. Together with reference TRBV7-9 and TRBJ1-1, the CDR3 gives the full variable domain: DTGVSQNPRHKITKRGQNVTFRCDPISEHNRLYWYRQTLGQGPEFLTYFQNEAQLEKSRLLSDRFSAERPKGSFSTLEIQRTEQGDSAMYLCASSGRELTEAFFGQGTRLTVV.

V and J are TRBV3-1 and TRBJ2-2; 9 bases match TRBD1. CDR1 and CDR2 from the germline V gene are LGHDT and YNNKEL (reference sequence). Trimming at V came to 5 bases and at J to 4 bases, leaving 5 bases not matched to a gene. CDR3 size: 15 residues. CDR3 amino acids: CASSIRQGVTGELFF. CDR3 DNA: TGTGCCAGCAGCATCAGACAGGGGGTCACCGGGGAGCTGTTTTTT.

V and J are TRBV24-1 and TRBJ2-1; 9 bases match TRBD1. Germline CDR1 KGHDR, CDR2 SFDVKD. J gave up 7 bases and V 5 bases, and 14 bases lay outside the gene matches. The CDR3 runs to 17 residues. The CDR3 nucleotides read TGTGCCACCAGTGCAGGCCCCGGGACAGGGATGAGGAATGAGCAGTTCTTC. Protein product: CATSAGPGTGMRNEQFF.

V is TRBV6-1 and J is TRBJ1-1; no clear D. The V end was cut by 2 bases, the J end by 10 bases, with 11 bases between. Germline CDR1 is MNHNS and CDR2 is SASEGT. The CDR3 consists of 12 residues. The CDR3 spells CASSENAGGAFF. Here the CDR3 DNA reads TGTGCCAGCAGTGAAAACGCAGGTGGAGCTTTCTTT.

This clonotype has just a few counts. The J gene is TRBJ2-7, the V gene TRBV6-2 or TRBV6-3, with D possibly TRBD2 on 6 matching bases. CDR1 MNHEY and CDR2 SVGEGT come from the germline V gene. The CDR3 covers 16 residues. V lost 6 bases to trimming and J lost 2 bases, with 20 bases between them. The CDR3 loop reads CASSDPGTPSTYEQYF. CDR3 coding DNA: TGTGCCAGCAGCGACCCCGGGACTCCTTCCACCTACGAGCAGTACTTC.

This clonotype was counted only a few times. The rearrangement links TRBV3-1 to TRBJ1-1; 7 nucleotides match TRBD1. The germline V gene has CDR1 LGHDT and CDR2 YNNKEL (reference sequence). The CDR3 contains 15 residues. V dropped 5 bases and J dropped 7; count of bases not matched to a gene: 13. CDR3 DNA sequence: TGTGCCAGCAGCAGCAGCCGGGACAGCCTTCATGAAGCTTTCTTT. Protein product: CASSSSRDSLHEAFF.

This clonotype was picked up a small number of times. The DNA of the CDR3 is TGTGCCAGCAGGCCGGAGGGCACAGATACGCAGTATTTT. Protein sequence: CASRPEGTDTQYF. The rearrangement uses TRBV7-9 and TRBJ2-3; a possible D gene is TRBD2 (5 bases). This CDR3 is built from 13 residues. CDR1 is SEHNR, CDR2 FQNEAQ, per germline (reference sequence). V dropped 6 bases and J dropped 1 base, with 8 bases sitting between them.

The V gene is TRBV7-9, the J gene TRBJ2-2; D unresolved. Germline loops: CDR1 SEHNR, CDR2 FQNEAQ (reference sequence). CDR3 length: 15 residues. The ends were cut back, 4 bases at V and 4 bases at J, with 13 bases in the middle. The CDR3: CASSSTDGPTGELFF. The DNA of the CDR3 is TGTGCCAGCAGCTCTACGGACGGACCCACCGGGGAGCTGTTTTTT.

V usage is TRBV4-1 and J usage is TRBJ2-5; 7 positions match TRBD1. V lost 0 bases to trimming and J lost 2 bases; unmatched junction nucleotides: 0. The germline V gene encodes CDR1 MGHRA and CDR2 YSYEKL. CDR3 length: 14 residues. The CDR3 spells CASSQEDRQETQYF. The CDR3 nucleotides read TGCGCCAGCAGCCAAGAGGACAGGCAAGAGACCCAGTACTTC.

The chain links TRBV19 to TRBJ2-1; possibly TRBD2 for D (5 bases). V lost 7 bases, J lost 4 bases, and 11 bases lay in between. This CDR3 region has 13 residues. Germline CDR1 reads LNHDA; CDR2 reads SQIVND (reference sequence). Here the CDR3 reads CASTTGTYNEQFF. CDR3 nucleotides: TGTGCCAGTACAACGGGAACTTACAATGAGCAGTTCTTC.

V usage is TRBV20-1 and J usage is TRBJ2-5; 10 nucleotides line up with TRBD1. Germline CDR1 reads DFQATT; CDR2 reads SNEGSKA (reference sequence). Germline trimming cut 5 bases from V and 7 bases from J; bases unmatched to any gene: 10. The CDR3 covers 14 residues. CDR3 sequence (DNA): TGCAGTGCTCCACCCCAGACAGGGGGCAGGACCCAGTACTTC. Protein sequence: CSAPPQTGGRTQYF.

The rearrangement links TRBV15 to TRBJ2-3, with D possibly being TRBD2 (7 bases). Trimming shortened V by 0 bases and J by 3 bases, and 10 bases separated the two germline ends. Germline CDR1 reads LNHNV; CDR2 reads YYDKDF (reference sequence). This CDR3 is 15 amino acids long. The CDR3 sequence: CATSRDGGPTDTQYF. CDR3 DNA: TGTGCCACCAGCAGAGACGGGGGGCCGACAGATACGCAGTATTTT.

The chain recombines TRBV25-1 with TRBJ1-6; D uncertain. Germline lookup yields CDR1 MGHDK and CDR2 SYGVNS. CDR3 length: 16 amino acids. Trimming took off 3 bases at V and 12 bases at J, with 21 bases between the two ends. In nucleotides, the CDR3 is TGTGCCAGCAGTGATCCTACTTACGAACTGGCGGTACCCCTCCACTTT. Encoded protein: CASSDPTYELAVPLHF.

This clonotype was counted many times. The chain links TRBV20-1 to TRBJ2-1; 8 nucleotides align to TRBD2. Trimming cost V 3 bases and J 7 bases; bases outside gene matches: 8. Germline V CDR1 and CDR2: DFQATT, SNEGSKA (reference sequence). CDR3 length: 14 residues. The CDR3: CSASNLAGPNEQFF. DNA for the CDR3: TGCAGTGCTAGTAACCTAGCGGGCCCGAATGAGCAGTTCTTC.

The V call is TRBV11-2, the J call TRBJ2-1, with TRBD1 matching 8 bases. Looked up from germline, CDR1 is SGHAT and CDR2 is FQNNGV. This CDR3 contains 16 residues. The V segment lost 5 bases and the J segment 7 bases; nucleotides outside the gene matches: 13. Here the CDR3 reads CASSPGQGFWKNEQFF. The CDR3, as DNA: TGTGCCAGCAGCCCAGGACAGGGTTTCTGGAAGAATGAGCAGTTCTTC.

The rearrangement joins TRBV19 to TRBJ2-7, with TRBD1 matching 10 bases. Germline V gives CDR1 LNHDA, CDR2 SQIVND (reference sequence). CDR3 size: 14 residues. The trim removed 6 bases at V and 0 bases at J, leaving 2 bases unmatched. CDR3 in DNA: TGTGCCAGTAGAAGGGACAGGGGCTCCTACGAGCAGTACTTC. As protein: CASRRDRGSYEQYF.

This clonotype turned up a few times. J is TRBJ2-7 and V is TRBV10-3, with D perhaps matching TRBD1 (6 bases). Trimming removed 5 bases at V and 3 bases at J, with 11 bases between. The germline V gene has CDR1 ENHRY and CDR2 SYGVKD. The CDR3 contains 13 residues. The CDR3 region has the DNA TGTGCCATCAGTTTCAACAGGGACTACGAGCAGTACTTC. Amino acid sequence: CAISFNRDYEQYF.

CDR3 coding DNA: TGTGCCACCAGTGATTTCGGCCAGTCGGGCCACGAGCAGTACTTC. Amino acid sequence: CATSDFGQSGHEQYF. This chain joins TRBV24-1 and TRBJ2-7; D call uncertain. This CDR3 has 15 amino acids. CDR1 and CDR2 (germline): KGHDR, SFDVKD. V was pared by 1 base and J by 5 bases, with 14 bases between.